A single sample gave rise to the 7 T cell receptor beta chains below, sequenced in a study of CD8+ T cells in alopecia areata. RNA was extracted and reverse transcribed into cDNA as the sequencing template. Some clones are missing from TCRdb's copy, which holds only in-frame ones; the method was immunoSEQ multiplex PCR. There are about 250,000 clones in the sample; roughly 63% occur only once, and about 0.89% lies in the top ten. The sample's treatment: oral pan-JAK inhibitor, 5-10 mg twice daily. This specimen consisted of CD4+ T cells sorted from blood, obtained at approximately week 51, from a patient treated with tofacitinib. These receptors were taken from a human donor with alopecia areata.

The chain joins TRBV19 to TRBJ2-3; D is unclear. Germline CDR1 LNHDA, CDR2 SQIVND (reference sequence). Trimming shortened V by 3 bases and J by 2 bases, and 6 bases separated the two germline ends. The CDR3 is 13 amino acids. The CDR3 DNA sequence: TGTGCCAGTAGTATCACCATCACAGATACGCAGTATTTT. Its translation: CASSITITDTQYF.

The chain is built from TRBV29-1 and TRBJ2-2; maybe TRBD1 (5 bases). Germline lookup yields CDR1 SQVTM and CDR2 ANQGSEA. The CDR3 runs to 14 residues. V shed 4 bases and J shed 1 base, with 10 bases lying between them. CDR3 nucleotides: TGCAGCGTTGGCCAGGGCGTGAACACCGGGGAGCTGTTTTTT. As protein: CSVGQGVNTGELFF.

The chain recombines TRBV30 with TRBJ1-4; possibly TRBD1 for D (5 bases). Germline V gene sequence: CDR1 GTSNPN, CDR2 SVGIG (reference sequence). Trimming stripped 0 bases from V and 10 bases from J, with 6 bases between. CDR3 length: 11 amino acids. The CDR3 DNA reads as TGTGCCTGGAGTGTGGGGGGAAAACTGTTTTTT. The encoded protein is CAWSVGGKLFF.

The rearrangement joins TRBV14 to TRBJ2-1; 7 nucleotides line up with TRBD2. The V gene's germline CDR1 is SGHDN and CDR2 FVKESK. V trimming: 2 bases; J trimming: 9 bases; junction bases outside the gene matches: 7. The length of the CDR3 is 14 residues. The CDR3 region has the DNA TGTGCCAGCAGCCAACCGCGGGGGTTGTCTGAGCAGTTCTTC. It encodes CASSQPRGLSEQFF.

The V and J genes are TRBV7-8 and TRBJ1-1; a possible D gene is TRBD1 (5 bases). V gave up 6 bases and J gave up 0 bases, with 8 bases separating them. The CDR3 has 13 amino acids. Germline values: CDR1 SGHVS, CDR2 FQNEAQ. CDR3 loop: CASRKGVNTEAFF. The DNA for the CDR3 is TGTGCCAGCAGAAAAGGGGTGAACACTGAAGCTTTCTTT.

This clone appeared a single time. This chain joins TRBV29-1 and TRBJ1-1; no firm D call. CDR3 length: 13 amino acids. The V and J ends lost 3 bases and 0 bases respectively, with 8 bases between them. Germline V gene data show CDR1 as SQVTM and CDR2 as ANQGSEA. The CDR3 DNA is TGCAGCGTTGAGTGGCAGGTGAACACTGAAGCTTTCTTT. It codes for CSVEWQVNTEAFF.

This clone was recorded a few times. The V and J genes are TRBV6-6 and TRBJ1-5; D is unresolved. Looked up from germline, CDR1 is MNHNY and CDR2 is SVGAGI (reference sequence). This CDR3 spans 16 amino acids. Trimming cost V 2 bases and J 2 bases, with 13 bases left between them. CDR3 bases: TGTGCCAGCAGTTACGCGGACGGATGGGGCAATCAGCCCCAGCATTTT. This codes for CASSYADGWGNQPQHF.